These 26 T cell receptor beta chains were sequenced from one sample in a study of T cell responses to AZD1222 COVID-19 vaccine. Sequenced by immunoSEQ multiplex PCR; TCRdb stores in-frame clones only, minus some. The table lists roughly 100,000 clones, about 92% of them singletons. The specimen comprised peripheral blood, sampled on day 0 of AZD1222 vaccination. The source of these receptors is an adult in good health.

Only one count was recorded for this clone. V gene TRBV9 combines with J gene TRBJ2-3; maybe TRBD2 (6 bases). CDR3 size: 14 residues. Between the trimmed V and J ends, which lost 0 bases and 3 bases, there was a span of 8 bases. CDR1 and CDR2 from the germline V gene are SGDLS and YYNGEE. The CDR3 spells CASSVDLATDTQYF. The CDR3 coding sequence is TGTGCCAGCAGCGTAGACCTAGCGACAGATACGCAGTATTTT. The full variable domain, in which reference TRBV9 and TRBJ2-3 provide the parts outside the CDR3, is DSGVTQTPKHLITATGQRVTLRCSPRSGDLSVYWYQQSLDQGLQFLIQYYNGEERAKGNILERFSAQQFPDLHSELNLSSLELGDSALYFCASSVDLATDTQYFGPGTRLTVL.

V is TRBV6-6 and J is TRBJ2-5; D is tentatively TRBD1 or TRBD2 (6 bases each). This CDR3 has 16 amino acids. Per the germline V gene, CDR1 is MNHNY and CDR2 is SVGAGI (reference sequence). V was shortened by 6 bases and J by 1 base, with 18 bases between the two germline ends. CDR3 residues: CASSPPGAGSQETQYF. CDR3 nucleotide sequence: TGTGCCAGCAGCCCCCCGGGGGCGGGTAGCCAAGAGACCCAGTACTTC.

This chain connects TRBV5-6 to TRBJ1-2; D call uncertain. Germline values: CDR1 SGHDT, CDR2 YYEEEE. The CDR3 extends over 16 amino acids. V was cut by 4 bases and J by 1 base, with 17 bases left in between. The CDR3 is CASSPPWTGYNYGYTF. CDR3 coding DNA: TGTGCCAGCAGCCCCCCCTGGACGGGCTATAACTATGGCTACACCTTC.

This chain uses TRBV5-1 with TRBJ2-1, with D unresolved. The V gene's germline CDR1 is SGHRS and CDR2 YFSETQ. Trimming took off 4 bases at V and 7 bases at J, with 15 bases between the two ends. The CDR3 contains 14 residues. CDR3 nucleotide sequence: TGCGCCAGCAGCCCCGGACCTAACTGGAATGAGCAGTTCTTC. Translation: CASSPGPNWNEQFF.

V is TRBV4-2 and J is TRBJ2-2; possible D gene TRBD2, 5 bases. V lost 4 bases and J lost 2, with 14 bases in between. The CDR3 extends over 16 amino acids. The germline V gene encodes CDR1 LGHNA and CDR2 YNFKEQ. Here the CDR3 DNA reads TGTGCCAGCAGCCTACGGACTGGGGATAACACCGGGGAGCTGTTTTTT. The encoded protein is CASSLRTGDNTGELFF.

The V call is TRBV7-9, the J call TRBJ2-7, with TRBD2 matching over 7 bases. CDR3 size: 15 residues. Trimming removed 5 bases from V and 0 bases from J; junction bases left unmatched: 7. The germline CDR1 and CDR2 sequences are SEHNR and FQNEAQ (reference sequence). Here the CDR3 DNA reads TGTGCCAGCAGCCACTCCCGCGGGAGCTCCTACGAGCAGTACTTC. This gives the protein CASSHSRGSSYEQYF.

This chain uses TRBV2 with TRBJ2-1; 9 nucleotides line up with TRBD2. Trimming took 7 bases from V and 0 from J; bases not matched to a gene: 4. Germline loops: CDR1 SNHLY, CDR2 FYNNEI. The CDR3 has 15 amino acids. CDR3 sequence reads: CASTGTSYSYNEQFF. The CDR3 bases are TGTGCCAGCACCGGGACTAGCTACTCCTACAATGAGCAGTTCTTC.

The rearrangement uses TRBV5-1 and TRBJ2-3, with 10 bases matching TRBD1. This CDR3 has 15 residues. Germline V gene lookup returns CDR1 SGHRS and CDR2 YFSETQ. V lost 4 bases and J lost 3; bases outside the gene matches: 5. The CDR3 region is CASSQRGQGTDTQYF. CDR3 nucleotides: TGCGCCAGCAGCCAAAGGGGACAGGGGACAGATACGCAGTATTTT. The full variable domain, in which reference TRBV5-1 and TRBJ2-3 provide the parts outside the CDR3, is KAGVTQTPRYLIKTRGQQVTLSCSPISGHRSVSWYQQTPGQGLQFLFEYFSETQRNKGNFPGRFSGRQFSNSRSEMNVSTLELGDSALYLCASSQRGQGTDTQYFGPGTRLTVL.

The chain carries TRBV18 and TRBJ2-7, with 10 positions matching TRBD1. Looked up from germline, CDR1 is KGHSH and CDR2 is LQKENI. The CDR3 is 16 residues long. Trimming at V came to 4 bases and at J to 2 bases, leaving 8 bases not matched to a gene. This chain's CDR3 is CASSQTDRGETYEQYF. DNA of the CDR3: TGTGCCAGCTCACAAACGGACAGGGGGGAAACCTACGAGCAGTACTTC.

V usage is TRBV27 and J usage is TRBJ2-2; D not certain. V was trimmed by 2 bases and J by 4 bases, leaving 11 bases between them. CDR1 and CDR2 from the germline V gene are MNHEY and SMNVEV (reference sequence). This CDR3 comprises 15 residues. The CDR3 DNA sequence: TGTGCCAGCAGTTTAGGGGTGGTGCGCACCGGGGAGCTGTTTTTT. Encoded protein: CASSLGVVRTGELFF.

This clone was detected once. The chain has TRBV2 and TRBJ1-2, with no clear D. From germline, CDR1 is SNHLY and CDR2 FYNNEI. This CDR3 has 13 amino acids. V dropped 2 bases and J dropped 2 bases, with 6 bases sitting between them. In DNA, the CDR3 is TGTGCCAGCAGTGAAAACAGCAACTATGGCTACACCTTC. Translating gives CASSENSNYGYTF.

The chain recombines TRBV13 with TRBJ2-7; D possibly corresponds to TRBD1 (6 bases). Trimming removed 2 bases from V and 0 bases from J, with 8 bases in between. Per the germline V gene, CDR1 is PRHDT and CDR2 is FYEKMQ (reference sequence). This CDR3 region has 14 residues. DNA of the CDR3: TGTGCCAGCAGCTTAAGGGGGAACTCCTACGAGCAGTACTTC. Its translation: CASSLRGNSYEQYF.

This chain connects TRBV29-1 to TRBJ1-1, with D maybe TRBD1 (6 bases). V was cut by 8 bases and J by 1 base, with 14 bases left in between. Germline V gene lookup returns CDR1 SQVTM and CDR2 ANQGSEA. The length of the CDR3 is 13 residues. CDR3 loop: CSSPGHTNTEAFF. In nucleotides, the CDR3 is TGCAGCTCCCCGGGACACACGAACACTGAAGCTTTCTTT.

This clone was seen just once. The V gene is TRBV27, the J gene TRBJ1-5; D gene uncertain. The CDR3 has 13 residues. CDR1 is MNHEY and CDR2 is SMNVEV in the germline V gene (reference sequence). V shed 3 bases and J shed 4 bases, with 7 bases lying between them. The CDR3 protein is CASSFMQNQPQHF. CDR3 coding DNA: TGTGCCAGCAGTTTTATGCAGAATCAGCCCCAGCATTTT.

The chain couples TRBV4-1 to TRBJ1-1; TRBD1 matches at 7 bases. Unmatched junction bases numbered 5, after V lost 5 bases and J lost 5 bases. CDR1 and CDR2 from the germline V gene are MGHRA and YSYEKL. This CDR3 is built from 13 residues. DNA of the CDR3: TGCGCCAGCAGCAGGGACAGTTCAACTGAAGCTTTCTTT. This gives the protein CASSRDSSTEAFF.

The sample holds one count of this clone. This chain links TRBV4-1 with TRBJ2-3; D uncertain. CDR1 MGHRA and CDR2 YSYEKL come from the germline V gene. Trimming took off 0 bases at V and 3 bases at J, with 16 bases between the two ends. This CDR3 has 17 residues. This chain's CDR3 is CASSQDRRLLSTDTQYF. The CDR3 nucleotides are TGCGCCAGCAGCCAAGATCGGCGGCTCCTCAGTACAGATACGCAGTATTTT.

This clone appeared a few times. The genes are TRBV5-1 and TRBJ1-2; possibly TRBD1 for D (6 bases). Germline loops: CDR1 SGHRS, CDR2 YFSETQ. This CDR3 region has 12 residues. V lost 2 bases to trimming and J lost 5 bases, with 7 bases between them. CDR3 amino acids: CASSLGGYGYTF. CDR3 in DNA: TGCGCCAGCAGCTTAGGGGGTTATGGCTACACCTTC.

The CDR3 here is CAIRDGQGDGQPQHF. For the CDR3, the DNA is TGTGCCATCAGGGACGGTCAGGGGGATGGTCAGCCCCAGCATTTT. This sequence joins TRBV10-3 and TRBJ1-5; 7 bases are shared with TRBD1. Trimming took 6 bases from V and 6 from J; bases not matched to a gene: 11. The length of the CDR3 is 15 residues. Germline assignment: CDR1 ENHRY and CDR2 SYGVKD.

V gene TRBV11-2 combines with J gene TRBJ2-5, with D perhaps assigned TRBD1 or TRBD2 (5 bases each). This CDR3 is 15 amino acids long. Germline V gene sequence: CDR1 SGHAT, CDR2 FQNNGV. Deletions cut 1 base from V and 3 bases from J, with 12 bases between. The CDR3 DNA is TGTGCCAGCAGCTTAGGGGGCCTGGGAGAAGAGACCCAGTACTTC. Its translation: CASSLGGLGEETQYF.

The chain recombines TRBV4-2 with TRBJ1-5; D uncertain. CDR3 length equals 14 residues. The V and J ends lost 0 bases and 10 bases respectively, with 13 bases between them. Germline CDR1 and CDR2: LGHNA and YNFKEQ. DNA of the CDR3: TGTGCCAGCAGCCAAGATTGGGTAACCCCCCCCCAGCATTTT. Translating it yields CASSQDWVTPPQHF.

The CDR3 loop is CSVIRPGQGIADTQYF. In DNA, the CDR3 is TGCAGCGTTATCCGGCCTGGACAGGGGATTGCAGATACGCAGTATTTT. The chain couples TRBV29-1 to TRBJ2-3, with 9 bases fitting TRBD1. V lost 5 bases and J lost 4; bases outside the gene matches: 13. Looked up from germline, CDR1 is SQVTM and CDR2 is ANQGSEA. This CDR3 is 16 amino acids long.

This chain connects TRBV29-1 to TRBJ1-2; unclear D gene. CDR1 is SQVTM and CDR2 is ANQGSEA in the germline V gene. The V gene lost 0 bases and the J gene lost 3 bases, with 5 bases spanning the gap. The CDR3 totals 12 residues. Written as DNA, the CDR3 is TGCAGCGTTGAAGACAGGTACTATGGCTACACCTTC. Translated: CSVEDRYYGYTF.

Here the CDR3 reads CASSLVDNEQFF. DNA for the CDR3: TGTGCCAGCAGTCTAGTGGACAATGAGCAGTTCTTC. The chain combines TRBV3-1 (or the pseudogene TRBV3-2) with TRBJ2-1; D unclear. V lost 6 bases and J 5 bases, leaving 8 bases between the germline ends. This CDR3 is built from 12 residues. CDR1 LGHDT and CDR2 YNNKEL come from the germline V gene (reference sequence).

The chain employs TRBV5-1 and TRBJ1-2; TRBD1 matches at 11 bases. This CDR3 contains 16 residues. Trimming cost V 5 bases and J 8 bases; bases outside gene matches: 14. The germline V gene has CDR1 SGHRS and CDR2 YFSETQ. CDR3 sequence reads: CASRIAPGQGVEGYTF. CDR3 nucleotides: TGCGCCAGCAGAATTGCTCCGGGACAGGGGGTCGAGGGCTACACCTTC.

In nucleotides, the CDR3 is TGTGCCAGCAGCCGTATTAACAGGGGCTTGAACACTGAAGCTTTCTTT. Translation: CASSRINRGLNTEAFF. The chain links TRBV11-1 to TRBJ1-1; TRBD1 agrees at 7 bases. V dropped 5 bases and J dropped 0; count of bases not matched to a gene: 9. The CDR3 has 16 amino acids. Germline lookup yields CDR1 SGHAT and CDR2 FQDESV (reference sequence). Drawing the rest from reference TRBV11-1 and TRBJ1-1, the complete variable domain is EAEVAQSPRYKITEKSQAVAFWCDPISGHATLYWYRQILGQGPELLVQFQDESVVDDSQLPKDRFSAERLKGVDSTLKIQPAELGDSAMYLCASSRINRGLNTEAFFGQGTRLTVV.

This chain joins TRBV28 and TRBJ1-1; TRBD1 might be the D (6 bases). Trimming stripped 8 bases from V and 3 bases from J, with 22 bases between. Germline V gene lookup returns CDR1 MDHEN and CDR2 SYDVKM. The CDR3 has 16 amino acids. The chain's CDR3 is CASPRGGGASDTEAFF. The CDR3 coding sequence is TGTGCCAGCCCCCGGGGCGGGGGCGCGTCGGACACTGAAGCTTTCTTT.